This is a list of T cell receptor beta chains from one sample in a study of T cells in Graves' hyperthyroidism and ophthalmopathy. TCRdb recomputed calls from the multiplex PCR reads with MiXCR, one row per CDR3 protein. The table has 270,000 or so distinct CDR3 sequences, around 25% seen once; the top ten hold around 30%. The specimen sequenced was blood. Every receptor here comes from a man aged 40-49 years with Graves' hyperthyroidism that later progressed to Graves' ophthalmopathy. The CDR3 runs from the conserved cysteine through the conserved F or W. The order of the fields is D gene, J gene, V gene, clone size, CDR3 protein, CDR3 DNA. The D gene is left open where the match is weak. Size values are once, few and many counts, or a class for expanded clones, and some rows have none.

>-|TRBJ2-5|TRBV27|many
CASSRDLRRETQYF
TGTGCCAGCAGTAGGGACCTCCGGCGGGAGACCCAGTACTTC
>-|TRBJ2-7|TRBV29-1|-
CSIKGNSYEQYF
TGCAGCATTAAAGGCAACTCCTACGAGCAGTACTTC
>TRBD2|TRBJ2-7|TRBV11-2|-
CASSLEGTTEQYF
TGTGCCAGCAGCTTAGAAGGGACTACCGAGCAGTACTTC
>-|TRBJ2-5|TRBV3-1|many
CASSQAGAEETQYF
TGTGCCAGCAGCCAAGCTGGGGCTGAAGAGACCCAGTACTTC
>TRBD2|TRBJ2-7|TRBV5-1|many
CASSLLALAGEQYF
TGCGCCAGCAGCTTACTAGCGCTGGCGGGCGAGCAGTACTTC
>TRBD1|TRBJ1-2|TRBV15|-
CATSRDRKGAGSQTNYGYTF
TGTGCCACCAGCAGAGATCGTAAGGGGGCAGGGTCCCAAACTAACTATGGCTACACCTTC
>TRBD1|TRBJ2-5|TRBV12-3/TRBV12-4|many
CASSFRTGAETQYF
TGTGCCAGCAGTTTTCGTACAGGGGCAGAGACCCAGTACTTC
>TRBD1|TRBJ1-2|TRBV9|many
CASSVGQGVDYGYTF
TGTGCCAGCAGCGTAGGGCAGGGGGTAGACTATGGCTACACCTTC
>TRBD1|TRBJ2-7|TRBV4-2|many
CASSQDPAGTGSSYEQYF
TGTGCCAGCAGCCAAGACCCAGCCGGGACAGGGAGCTCCTACGAGCAGTACTTC
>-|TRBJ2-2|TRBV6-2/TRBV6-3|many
CASSYLKFTGELFF
TGTGCCAGCAGTTACTTAAAATTCACCGGGGAGCTGTTTTTT
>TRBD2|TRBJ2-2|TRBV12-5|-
CASGLFQHRIGTSGGELFF
TGTGCTAGTGGTTTGTTTCAACACCGGATAGGGACTAGCGGCGGGGAGCTGTTTTTT
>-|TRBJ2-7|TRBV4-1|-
CASSQGPEQYF
TGCGCCAGCAGCCAAGGGCCCGAGCAGTACTTC
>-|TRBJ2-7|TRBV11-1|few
CASSLARGRRNEQYF
TGTGCCAGCAGCTTAGCGCGGGGCCGCCGGAACGAGCAGTACTTC
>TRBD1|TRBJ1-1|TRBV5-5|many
CASSGTGWGTEAFF
TGTGCCAGCAGCGGGACAGGCTGGGGCACTGAAGCTTTCTTT
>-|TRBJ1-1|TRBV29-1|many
CSAQRGNTEAFF
TGCAGCGCCCAAAGGGGAAACACTGAAGCTTTCTTT
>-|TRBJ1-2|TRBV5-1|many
CASSPGTASLNYGYTF
TGCGCCAGCAGCCCCGGGACGGCCTCACTTAACTATGGCTACACCTTC
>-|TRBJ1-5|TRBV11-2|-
CASSLGFPNQPQHF
TGTGCCAGCAGCTTAGGGTTTCCCAATCAGCCCCAGCATTTT
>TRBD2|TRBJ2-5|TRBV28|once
CASRHSGKGETQYF
TGTGCCAGCAGGCACAGCGGGAAAGGGGAGACCCAGTACTTC
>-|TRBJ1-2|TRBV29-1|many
CSVEPSGGGSSYGYTF
TGCAGCGTTGAACCTAGCGGGGGGGGCAGTTCTTATGGCTACACCTTC
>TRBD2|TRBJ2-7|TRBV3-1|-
CASSQSPSGRSSSYEQYF
TGTGCCAGCAGCCAAAGTCCTAGCGGGAGGAGTAGCTCCTACGAGCAGTACTTC
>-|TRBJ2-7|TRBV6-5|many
CASSLGDTTYEQYF
TGTGCCAGCAGTCTCGGGGACACTACCTACGAGCAGTACTTC
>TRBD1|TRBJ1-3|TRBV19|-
CASQRPGQGGSSGNTIYF
TGTGCCAGTCAACGACCGGGACAGGGAGGAAGCTCTGGAAACACCATATATTTT
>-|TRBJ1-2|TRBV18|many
CASSPLLYGYTF
TGTGCCAGCTCACCACTCCTCTATGGCTACACCTTC